The clone carrying this TCR beta chain has at least ten counts. What it binds is unknown. There are 18 residues in the CDR3. With 2 bases clipped from V and 0 bases from J, the junction kept 9 bases outside the gene matches. Germline CDR1 and CDR2: LGHNA and YNFKEQ. The TCRbeta library incorporated unique molecular identifiers. TCRdb reprocessed the PCR reads with MiXCR, giving one entry per CDR3 protein. Among hundreds of thousands of distinct CDR3 sequences, under 15% were seen once, and the ten largest hold around 0.76%. The data were taken from a study of T-cell reconstitution after alpha-beta-depleted transplantation in children. General observations from the study: Surviving recipient cells, namely T cells and thymic progenitors, were the source of high day-60 TCRbeta diversity in some patients. Fresh T-cell production supplied most of the T-cell counts and diversity seen one year after transplant. Expanded graft clones, several hundred of them, were reportedly the source of alpha-beta T cells about two months after transplant.

The chain employs TRBV4-2 and TRBJ1-2; the match to TRBD1 covers 10 bases. The starting material was PBMCs, obtained before TCRalphabeta/CD19-depleted stem cell transplant. This TCR derives from a girl aged 2-10 years with congenital amegakaryocytic thrombocytopenia, due to receive a stem cell transplant. DNA of the CDR3: TGTGCCAGCAGCCAATCGGGACAGGGGTTGGTGGCTAACTATGGCTACACCTTC. This translates into CASSQSGQGLVANYGYTF.